The present T cell receptor beta chain was sequenced within a study of T cell responses to AZD1222 COVID-19 vaccine. Study results and caveats: Clonal diversity was possibly underestimated, and the donors were mostly white British, with more females.

With regard to this clone: Its antigen is still unknown.

V lost 6 bases and J 0 bases, leaving 6 bases between the germline ends. This CDR3 spans 13 amino acids. Assay: immunoSEQ multiplex PCR; the TCRdb copy retains only in-frame clones and omits some. The data hold about 170,000 clones, with about 83% observed a single time. The starting material was peripheral blood, obtained 28 days after the second AZD1222 dose. The genes are TRBV12-3 or TRBV12-4 and TRBJ1-5, with D unresolved. This TCR was sampled from an adult who received the AZD1222 COVID-19 vaccine. The CDR3 loop reads CASSRNSNQPQHF. The CDR3 DNA is TGTGCCAGCAGCCGAAATAGCAATCAGCCCCAGCATTTT.